This T cell receptor beta chain stems from a study of Graves' ophthalmopathy and Graves' hyperthyroidism. RNA transcripts served as template for amplifying TCR beta CDR3 sequences. The workflow started with a first-round RT-PCR run with HTBI primers and then moved on to a second-round multiplex PCR. From the multiplex PCR reads, TCRdb called clonotypes with MiXCR, one entry per CDR3 protein. The sample includes more than 550,000 distinct CDR3 sequences, 35% to 45% of them seen just once. The CDR3 runs 19 residues. Germline-derived CDR1 and CDR2 are SGHTA and FQGTGA. V shed 1 base, J shed 2 bases, and the junction held 11 bases outside the gene matches.

This receptor was identified in an adult man with Graves' ophthalmopathy. Sequenced material: peripheral blood. The rearrangement joins TRBV7-3 to TRBJ2-5; 12 bases align to TRBD2. CDR3 DNA sequence: TGTGCCAGCAGCTTAAGACTAGCGGGAGAGACTAGACAACAAGAGACCCAGTACTTC. It encodes CASSLRLAGETRQQETQYF.